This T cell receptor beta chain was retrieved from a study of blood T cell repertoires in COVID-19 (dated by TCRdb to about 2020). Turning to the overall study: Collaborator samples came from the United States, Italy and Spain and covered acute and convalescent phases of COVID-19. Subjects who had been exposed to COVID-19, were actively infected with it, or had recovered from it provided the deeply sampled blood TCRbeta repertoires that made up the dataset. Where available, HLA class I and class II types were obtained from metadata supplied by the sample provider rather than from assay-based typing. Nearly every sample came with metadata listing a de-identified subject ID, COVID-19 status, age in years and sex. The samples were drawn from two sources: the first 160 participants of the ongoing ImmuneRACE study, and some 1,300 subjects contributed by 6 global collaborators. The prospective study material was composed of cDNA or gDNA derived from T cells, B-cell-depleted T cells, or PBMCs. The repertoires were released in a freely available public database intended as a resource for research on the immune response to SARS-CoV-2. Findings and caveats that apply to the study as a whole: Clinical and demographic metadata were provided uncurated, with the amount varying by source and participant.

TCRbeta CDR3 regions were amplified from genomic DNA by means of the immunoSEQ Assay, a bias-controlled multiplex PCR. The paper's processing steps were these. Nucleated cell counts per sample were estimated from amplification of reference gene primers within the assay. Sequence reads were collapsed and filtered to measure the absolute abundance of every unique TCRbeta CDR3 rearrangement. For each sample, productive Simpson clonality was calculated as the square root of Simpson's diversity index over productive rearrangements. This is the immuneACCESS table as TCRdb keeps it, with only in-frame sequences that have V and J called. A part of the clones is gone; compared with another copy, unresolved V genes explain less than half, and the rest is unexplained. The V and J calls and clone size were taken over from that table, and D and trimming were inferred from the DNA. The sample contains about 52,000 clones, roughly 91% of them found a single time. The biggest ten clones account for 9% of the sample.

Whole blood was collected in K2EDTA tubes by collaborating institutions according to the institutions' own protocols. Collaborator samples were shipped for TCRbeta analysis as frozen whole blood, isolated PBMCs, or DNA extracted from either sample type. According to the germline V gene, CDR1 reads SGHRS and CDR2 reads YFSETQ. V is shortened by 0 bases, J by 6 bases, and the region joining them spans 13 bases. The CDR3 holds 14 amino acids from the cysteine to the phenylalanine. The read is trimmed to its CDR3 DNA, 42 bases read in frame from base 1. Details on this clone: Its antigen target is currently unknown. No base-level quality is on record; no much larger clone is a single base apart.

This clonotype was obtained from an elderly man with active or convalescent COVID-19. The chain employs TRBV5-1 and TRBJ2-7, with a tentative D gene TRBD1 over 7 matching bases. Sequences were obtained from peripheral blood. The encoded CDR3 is CASSLVTGRPEQYF. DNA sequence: TGCGCCAGCAGCTTGGTGACAGGGAGGCCCGAGCAGTACTTC.